The 16 T cell receptor beta chains in this list originate from one sample, sequenced in a study of PD-1 blockade in mismatch repair-deficient tumors (dated by TCRdb to the late 2010s). Preparation of the library involved the immunoSEQ multiplex PCR assay. This is the immuneACCESS table as TCRdb keeps it, with only in-frame sequences that have V and J called. A part of the clones is gone; compared with another copy, unresolved V genes explain less than half, and the rest is unexplained. The table for this sample lists some 110,000 clones; more than 60% of them were counted only once. Roughly 4.8% of the sample belongs to the ten largest clones. The sequences come from peripheral blood, collected about 60 weeks after starting pembrolizumab. Every receptor here comes from an adult with mismatch repair-deficient cancer.

The chain joins TRBV4-1 to TRBJ1-3; TRBD1 is a possible D gene (5 bases). The germline V and J ends were trimmed by 4 bases and 1 base, with 26 bases remaining between them. The germline V gene encodes CDR1 MGHRA and CDR2 YSYEKL. The CDR3 has 20 residues. The CDR3 nucleotides read TGCGCCAGCAGCCCACCACCCGTGGGCAGGGACTGGCGGTCTGGAAACACCATATATTTT. Translating gives CASSPPPVGRDWRSGNTIYF.

This rearrangement joins TRBV5-4 to TRBJ1-1, with unresolved D. In germline, CDR1 is SGHNT, CDR2 YYREEE (reference sequence). Trimming removed 0 bases at V and 5 bases at J, with 14 bases between. The length of the CDR3 is 15 residues. The CDR3 region has the DNA TGTGCCAGCAGCTTGGTTGGGTACGTGGGGACTGAAGCTTTCTTT. Encoded protein: CASSLVGYVGTEAFF.

This CDR3 reads CASSRPSGELFF. In nucleotides, the CDR3 is TGTGCCAGCAGCCGACCGTCCGGGGAGCTGTTTTTT. The rearrangement links TRBV6-5 to TRBJ2-2; D ambiguous. Trimming left V 6 bases short and J 6 bases short, with 8 bases between. There are 12 residues in the CDR3. Germline CDR1 MNHEY, CDR2 SVGAGI.

In its sample, this clone was seen once. The sample has other DNA sequences that encode this CDR3 too. The chain employs TRBV5-6 and TRBJ2-1, with D maybe TRBD2 (5 bases). V was cut by 0 bases and J by 6 bases, with 7 bases left in between. The length of the CDR3 is 13 residues. Germline values: CDR1 SGHDT, CDR2 YYEEEE. CDR3 nucleotides: TGTGCCAGCAGCTTGGGAGGGTCCAATGAGCAGTTCTTC. Protein sequence: CASSLGGSNEQFF. The whole variable domain, remainder taken from reference TRBV5-6 and TRBJ2-1, is DAGVTQSPTHLIKTRGQQVTLRCSPKSGHDTVSWYQQALGQGPQFIFQYYEEEERQRGNFPDRFSGHQFPNYSSELNVNALLLGDSALYLCASSLGGSNEQFFGPGTRLTVL.

The genes are TRBV5-4 and TRBJ2-1; 8 nucleotides agree with TRBD1. The CDR3 has 15 amino acids. The trim removed 7 bases at V and 7 bases at J, leaving 13 bases unmatched. Germline V gives CDR1 SGHNT, CDR2 YYREEE (reference sequence). CDR3 loop: CASGPGGLVVNEQFF. The CDR3 coding sequence is TGTGCCAGCGGGCCAGGGGGCCTCGTTGTTAATGAGCAGTTCTTC.

This clone was counted once. This chain connects TRBV29-1 to TRBJ1-1; D remains ambiguous. The CDR3 runs 10 residues. Germline V gene sequence: CDR1 SQVTM, CDR2 ANQGSEA. The germline V and J ends were trimmed by 4 bases and 7 bases, with 7 bases remaining between them. CDR3 amino acids: CSVAQLEAFF. The CDR3, as DNA: TGCAGCGTTGCTCAGCTTGAAGCTTTCTTT.

This clone was seen a handful of times. The chain is built from TRBV2 and TRBJ1-2; D is ambiguous. Trimming took 3 bases from V and 3 from J, leaving 8 bases between them. Germline V gene sequence: CDR1 SNHLY, CDR2 FYNNEI. The CDR3 covers 13 residues. The CDR3 nucleotides are TGTGCCAGCAGTGAGACGGTTGACTATGGCTACACCTTC. It is translated as CASSETVDYGYTF.

The chain has TRBV11-3 and TRBJ2-5, with a tentative D call TRBD1 (5 bases). Germline CDR1 SGHNT, CDR2 YENEEA. This CDR3 spans 16 amino acids. V gave up 1 base and J gave up 4 bases, with 16 bases separating them. In DNA form, the CDR3 reads TGTGCCAGCAGCTTAGGGAGCAGGGCCTCCGGAGAGACCCAGTACTTC. It specifies CASSLGSRASGETQYF.

The genes are TRBV7-9 and TRBJ2-1, with unresolved D. The CDR3 is 15 amino acids. V dropped 1 base and J dropped 4 bases, with 11 bases sitting between them. Germline V gene data show CDR1 as SEHNR and CDR2 as FQNEAQ (reference sequence). The CDR3 protein is CASSLDGDIYNEQFF. The DNA of the CDR3 is TGTGCCAGCAGCTTAGATGGTGACATTTACAATGAGCAGTTCTTC.

This clone was picked up one time. The chain recombines TRBV11-3 with TRBJ1-4; D might be TRBD1 (5 bases). The CDR3 totals 14 residues. Germline-derived CDR1 and CDR2 are SGHNT and YENEEA. V lost 5 bases, J lost 10 bases, and 17 bases lay in between. This chain's CDR3 is CASSLGRAGVKLFF. The CDR3 DNA is TGTGCCAGCAGCCTGGGGCGGGCCGGAGTAAAACTGTTTTTT. The entire variable domain, with the rest obtained from reference TRBV11-3 and TRBJ1-4, is as follows: EAGVVQSPRYKIIEKKQPVAFWCNPISGHNTLYWYLQNLGQGPELLIRYENEEAVDDSQLPKDRFSAERLKGVDSTLKIQPAELGDSAVYLCASSLGRAGVKLFFGSGTQLSVL.

This clone was found once. This chain links TRBV27 with TRBJ1-1, with 8 nucleotides matching TRBD1. From germline, CDR1 is MNHEY and CDR2 SMNVEV (reference sequence). The CDR3 is made up of 14 amino acids. The ends lost 2 bases at V and 6 bases at J; junction bases unmatched: 5. The CDR3 DNA reads TGTGCCAGCAGTTTAGATACAGGGGGTTCTGAAGCTTTCTTT. It is translated as CASSLDTGGSEAFF.

Only one count was recorded for this clone. V gene TRBV5-1 combines with J gene TRBJ2-3; D is unresolved. The CDR3 length is 13 residues. V was shortened by 0 bases and J by 5 bases, with 7 bases between the two germline ends. Per germline, CDR1 SGHRS and CDR2 YFSETQ. CDR3 bases: TGCGCCAGCAGCTTGGGACTGCGAGATACGCAGTATTTT. Its translation is CASSLGLRDTQYF.

CDR3 sequence: CASSPLGRTYNEQFF. The CDR3, as DNA: TGTGCCAGCTCACCACTAGGGAGGACCTACAATGAGCAGTTCTTC. The gene calls are TRBV18 and TRBJ2-1, with D perhaps matching TRBD2 (6 bases). This CDR3 region has 15 residues. Trimming left V 1 base short and J 2 bases short, with 9 bases between. Germline V gene lookup returns CDR1 KGHSH and CDR2 LQKENI.

The V and J genes are TRBV7-9 and TRBJ2-5; D may correspond to TRBD1 or TRBD2 (5 bases each). V was pared by 1 base and J by 2 bases, with 11 bases between. This CDR3 comprises 15 residues. The germline gives CDR1 SEHNR, CDR2 FQNEAQ (reference sequence). CDR3 residues: CASSLGPWGQETQYF. The CDR3 nucleotides are TGTGCCAGCAGCTTAGGGCCTTGGGGGCAAGAGACCCAGTACTTC.

This chain connects TRBV2 to TRBJ2-7, with TRBD1 identical over 8 bases. Germline V CDR1 and CDR2: SNHLY, FYNNEI. This CDR3 is 16 amino acids long. Germline trimming cut 3 bases from V and 1 base from J; bases unmatched to any gene: 8. The CDR3 here is CASSERTGFMSYEQYF. The CDR3 nucleotides read TGTGCCAGCAGTGAGAGGACAGGGTTTATGTCCTACGAGCAGTACTTC.

The chain uses TRBV15 and TRBJ2-3; TRBD2 might be the D (6 bases). V was clipped by 3 bases and J by 6 bases, with 7 bases between them. Germline V gene sequence: CDR1 LNHNV, CDR2 YYDKDF (reference sequence). There are 12 residues in the CDR3. CDR3 loop: CATSRGLDTQYF. DNA of the CDR3: TGTGCCACCAGCAGGGGACTTGATACGCAGTATTTT.